Each of the 28 T cell receptor beta chains below was sequenced from the same sample in a study of molecular identifiers for immune sequencing clone quantification. TCRdb ran MiXCR on the PCR reads and lists one entry per CDR3 protein. This table holds about half a million distinct CDR3 sequences, approximately 25% found once. The sample was naive CD8+ T cells from blood, with Jurkat cell RNA spiked in. Subset meaning: FACS-sorted CD8+CD4-CCR7+CD45RA+ naive T cells. These receptors were taken from a human donor in good health. Some libraries in this study had Jurkat cell RNA spiked in.

The chain combines TRBV19 with TRBJ1-1, with D unresolved. Trimming took 5 bases from V and 8 from J, leaving 15 bases between them. The CDR3 runs 13 residues. Per germline, CDR1 LNHDA and CDR2 SQIVND (reference sequence). CDR3 region: CASSVTDLLEAFF. In nucleotides, the CDR3 is TGTGCCAGTAGTGTTACCGATCTTCTGGAAGCTTTCTTT. Variable domain in full (rest from reference TRBV19 and TRBJ1-1): DGGITQSPKYLFRKEGQNVTLSCEQNLNHDAMYWYRQDPGQGLRLIYYSQIVNDFQKGDIAEGYSVSREKKESFPLTVTSAQKNPTAFYLCASSVTDLLEAFFGQGTRLTVV.

This clonotype has just a few counts. This may be a read error: a much more frequent sequence differs by one nucleotide. The chain employs TRBV19 and TRBJ2-2; D is possibly TRBD1 or TRBD2 (5 bases each). V was clipped by 3 bases and J by 6 bases, with 5 bases between them. This CDR3 has 12 amino acids. Germline V gene sequence: CDR1 LNHDA, CDR2 SQIVND (reference sequence). CDR3 sequence: CASSMGAGELFF. Here the CDR3 DNA reads TGTGCCAGTAGTATGGGGGCCGGGGAGCTGTTTTTT.

The chain couples TRBV20-1 to TRBJ1-3; D is uncertain. The V gene's germline CDR1 is DFQATT and CDR2 SNEGSKA (reference sequence). The V end lost 0 bases, the J end lost 2 bases, and 8 bases lay between the germline ends. This CDR3 spans 14 amino acids. The CDR3 reads CSARDLHPGNTIYF. The CDR3 bases are TGCAGTGCTAGAGATCTCCACCCTGGAAACACCATATATTTT.

This chain connects TRBV6-2 or TRBV6-3 to TRBJ1-5, with TRBD1 matching 7 bases. The germline CDR1 and CDR2 sequences are MNHEY and SVGEGT. V lost 6 bases and J lost 5; bases outside the gene matches: 10. The CDR3 has 15 amino acids. In nucleotides, the CDR3 is TGTGCCAGCAGGCCGAGGGACAGCTTCTATCAGCCCCAGCATTTT. Residues: CASRPRDSFYQPQHF.

This chain joins TRBV11-2 and TRBJ2-2; D tentatively reads TRBD1 or TRBD2 (5 bases each). The CDR3 spans 15 residues. Germline CDR1 reads SGHAT; CDR2 reads FQNNGV. Trimming stripped 0 bases from V and 6 bases from J, with 11 bases between. CDR3: CASSLDLGVAGELFF. In DNA, the CDR3 is TGTGCCAGCAGCTTAGATCTGGGGGTTGCCGGGGAGCTGTTTTTT.

Worth noting for this clonotype: The junction shows a germline mismatch at one end, possibly a read error. This chain connects TRBV12-3 or TRBV12-4 to TRBJ2-5, with a possible D match to TRBD1 (5 bases). This CDR3 comprises 14 residues. The CDR3 DNA reads as TGTGCCAGCAGTTTAGGACAGTACCAAGAGGCCCAGTACTTC. It codes for CASSLGQYQEAQYF.

There are a few counts of this clonotype. This chain joins TRBV4-1 and TRBJ2-5; D uncertain. The CDR3 loop spans 14 amino acids. Germline values: CDR1 MGHRA, CDR2 YSYEKL. With 1 base removed from V and 0 bases from J, the gap between germline ends came to 6 bases. The CDR3 reads CASSQGWYQETQYF. The CDR3 DNA follows: TGCGCCAGCAGCCAAGGGTGGTACCAAGAGACCCAGTACTTC.

This clonotype was counted once. This clone may be a read error of a much larger clone one base away. The rearrangement joins TRBV29-1 to TRBJ2-7, with TRBD2 as a possible D gene (6 bases). Trimming cost V 7 bases and J 6 bases, with 13 bases left between them. This CDR3 has 11 amino acids. Per germline, CDR1 SQVTM and CDR2 ANQGSEA. CDR3 DNA: TGCAGCGCCAGACTGGGAGGCGAGCAGTACTTC. Encoded protein: CSARLGGEQYF.

Worth noting for this clonotype: A read error may be the cause here, since a much bigger clone is one base away. The chain combines TRBV24-1 with TRBJ2-1, with D possibly matching TRBD2 (5 bases). The CDR3 has 14 residues. Trimming pared 4 bases from V and 8 bases from J, leaving 14 bases between. Per germline, CDR1 KGHDR and CDR2 SFDVKD. This CDR3 is CATSESRGRDEQFF. The CDR3 bases are TGTGCCACCAGTGAGTCACGGGGTCGGGATGAGCAGTTCTTC.

The chain joins TRBV3-1 to TRBJ2-3, with D tentatively TRBD2 (5 bases). The CDR3 contains 15 residues. Germline V lookup: CDR1 LGHDT, CDR2 YNNKEL (reference sequence). V shed 5 bases and J shed 6 bases, with 18 bases lying between them. Here the CDR3 reads CASSDKGAPGDTQYF. The DNA of the CDR3 is TGTGCCAGCAGCGATAAGGGAGCCCCCGGGGATACGCAGTATTTT.

This clonotype was observed a few times. The gene calls are TRBV6-2 or TRBV6-3 and TRBJ2-7; TRBD1 or TRBD2 may be the D gene (5 bases each). Germline values: CDR1 MNHEY, CDR2 SVGEGT. The CDR3 totals 14 residues. With 7 bases removed from V and 4 bases from J, the gap between germline ends came to 17 bases. In DNA, the CDR3 is TGTGCCAGCAACGGGGCGGAAGAGCCGTACGAGCAGTACTTC. This codes for CASNGAEEPYEQYF.

The J gene is TRBJ2-7, the V gene TRBV19; no clear D. Per germline, CDR1 LNHDA and CDR2 SQIVND (reference sequence). Deletions cut 5 bases from V and 5 bases from J, with 13 bases between. CDR3 length: 13 amino acids. CDR3 nucleotide sequence: TGTGCCAGTAGTGGTGGTCCTGGGGACGAGCAGTACTTC. Protein sequence: CASSGGPGDEQYF.

The sample holds a few counts of this clonotype. The chain couples TRBV12-2 to TRBJ2-2. TRBV12-2 is an annotated pseudogene. The CDR3 length is 16 residues. CDR3 residues: CASRFGISGNTGELFF. The DNA of the CDR3 is TGTGCAAGTCGCTTCGGAATTAGCGGGAACACCGGGGAGCTGTTTTTT.

This clonotype has a handful of counts. The CDR3 spells CATRPTGSSGNTIYF. CDR3 bases: TGTGCCACCCGGCCGACGGGGAGCTCTGGAAACACCATATATTTT. The gene calls are TRBV27 and TRBJ1-3; D gene ambiguous. V lost 10 bases, J lost 0 bases, and 16 bases lay in between. CDR1 and CDR2 from the germline V gene are MNHEY and SMNVEV (reference sequence). This CDR3 contains 15 residues.

This clonotype was recorded many times. The chain employs TRBV30 and TRBJ1-1; D gene unclear. Trimming stripped 5 bases from V and 1 base from J, with 8 bases between. CDR1 is GTSNPN, CDR2 SVGIG, per germline (reference sequence). The CDR3 is 12 amino acids. CDR3 in DNA: TGTGCCTGGGGACCGACGAACACTGAAGCTTTCTTT. Protein: CAWGPTNTEAFF.

With respect to this clonotype: Here the CDR3 omits its conserved ending phenylalanine or tryptophan, so a read error is the likely source. The chain combines TRBV11-2 with TRBJ2-1; the D gene is possibly TRBD2 (5 bases). Germline lookup yields CDR1 SGHAT and CDR2 FQNNGV. With 1 base removed from V and 8 bases from J, the gap between germline ends came to 12 bases. CDR3 size: 14 residues. In DNA, the CDR3 is TGTGCCAGCAGCTTAGTGCAGTGGGGAGATGAGCAGTTCTTA. Translated: CASSLVQWGDEQFL.

This rearrangement joins TRBV6-5 to TRBJ2-2; D might be TRBD1 (6 bases). The CDR3 loop spans 16 amino acids. The V gene lost 5 bases and the J gene lost 0 bases, with 13 bases spanning the gap. Germline CDR1 MNHEY, CDR2 SVGAGI. The CDR3 coding sequence is TGTGCCAGCAGTCGGCCCGGGACACCGAACACCGGGGAGCTGTTTTTT. Protein: CASSRPGTPNTGELFF.

Of note for this clonotype: One base away lies a much larger clone, so this may be a sequencing read error. The V gene is TRBV12-3 or TRBV12-4, the J gene TRBJ1-2; D is unresolved. Between the trimmed V and J ends, which lost 2 bases and 7 bases, there was a span of 8 bases. The CDR3 loop spans 12 amino acids. The CDR3 is CASSLTVCGYTF. In DNA form, the CDR3 reads TGTGCCAGCAGTTTAACCGTCTGTGGCTACACCTTC.

This clonotype was seen more than once but under ten times. The chain uses TRBV14 and TRBJ2-1; D is unclear. V gave up 1 base and J gave up 6 bases, with 13 bases separating them. Per germline, CDR1 SGHDN and CDR2 FVKESK. The CDR3 consists of 15 residues. CDR3 nucleotides: TGTGCCAGCAGCCAAGGACATGGAGTGGGCAATGAGCAGTTCTTC. Translated, it gives CASSQGHGVGNEQFF.

In this sample, this clonotype turned up once. Just one base apart from a much larger clone, this may be a read error. The V call is TRBV30, the J call TRBJ2-3, with D tentatively TRBD2 (5 bases). This CDR3 has 14 residues. Germline assignment: CDR1 GTSNPN and CDR2 SVGIG (reference sequence). V lost 2 bases and J lost 3, with 12 bases in between. CDR3 DNA sequence: TGTGCCTGGAGTACGGGGTCTCTGACAGATACGCAGTATTTT. This codes for CAWSTGSLTDTQYF.

The genes are TRBV20-1 and TRBJ2-1; D ambiguous. The CDR3 length is 11 residues. Germline V CDR1 and CDR2: DFQATT, SNEGSKA (reference sequence). Deletions cut 5 bases from V and 3 bases from J, with 5 bases between. CDR3 amino acids: CSAALYNEQFF. Written as DNA, the CDR3 is TGCAGTGCTGCCCTCTACAATGAGCAGTTCTTC.

This clonotype was seen only a few times. The chain carries TRBV9 and TRBJ2-5; D tentatively fits TRBD1 or TRBD2 (6 bases each). Germline-derived CDR1 and CDR2 are SGDLS and YYNGEE. V was clipped by 4 bases and J by 4 bases, with 20 bases between them. The CDR3 covers 16 residues. The CDR3 DNA is TGTGCCAGCAGCCCCGGGGGCGGAGCGTTTCTAGAGACCCAGTACTTC. Translation gives CASSPGGGAFLETQYF.

The rearrangement links TRBV20-1 to TRBJ2-2, with D possibly TRBD2 on 5 matching bases. V lost 2 bases and J 0 bases, leaving 7 bases between the germline ends. The germline gives CDR1 DFQATT, CDR2 SNEGSKA (reference sequence). This CDR3 contains 14 residues. CDR3 in amino acids: CSARSGSNTGELFF. The CDR3 nucleotides are TGCAGTGCTAGATCGGGGTCGAACACCGGGGAGCTGTTTTTT.

The chain recombines TRBV27 with TRBJ2-3, with TRBD2 as a possible D gene (5 bases). This CDR3 has 11 amino acids. Trimming removed 7 bases from V and 8 bases from J, with 10 bases in between. CDR1 and CDR2 (germline): MNHEY, SMNVEV (reference sequence). In DNA form, the CDR3 reads TGTGCCAGCATATGGGGAGCTACGCAGTATTTT. Its translation is CASIWGATQYF.

A few counts support this clonotype. The chain uses TRBV7-2 and TRBJ2-1; 11 nucleotides match TRBD2. Germline assignment: CDR1 SGHTA and CDR2 FQGNSA. The CDR3 has 15 residues. The ends lost 5 bases at V and 6 bases at J; junction bases unmatched: 6. CDR3 in DNA: TGTGCCAGCAGCCCGACTAGCGGGGCCCTCAATGAGCAGTTCTTC. It specifies CASSPTSGALNEQFF.

As regards this clonotype: A read error may explain this, as a much larger clone is one base away. The chain employs TRBV4-2 and TRBJ2-3; TRBD2 matches at 12 bases. The trim removed 4 bases at V and 4 bases at J, leaving 3 bases unmatched. This CDR3 has 15 residues. Germline CDR1 reads LGHNA; CDR2 reads YNFKEQ. The DNA of the CDR3 is TGTGCCAGCAGCCCGACTAGCGGGAGTGCAGATACGCAGTATTTT. Its translation is CASSPTSGSADTQYF.

This clonotype was seen many times. The chain combines TRBV4-3 with TRBJ1-1, with TRBD1 matching over 8 bases. This CDR3 comprises 18 residues. The ends lost 5 bases at V and 7 bases at J; junction bases unmatched: 21. The germline V gene encodes CDR1 LGHNA and CDR2 YSLEER. CDR3: CASSYFYNFRDRPDEAFF. Written as DNA, the CDR3 is TGCGCCAGCAGCTACTTTTACAATTTCCGGGACAGGCCAGATGAAGCTTTCTTT.

As for this clonotype: One end of the junction varies from germline; a read error may be responsible. CDR3 DNA sequence: TGCAGTGGTAGAGATCCGCAAGAGGGAGGCACTGAAGCTTTCTTT. Its protein is CSGRDPQEGGTEAFF. The chain joins TRBV20-1 to TRBJ1-1, with D uncertain. The germline gives CDR1 DFQATT, CDR2 SNEGSKA (reference sequence). This CDR3 is built from 15 residues.